Shown below are 26 T cell receptor beta chains from a single sample sequenced in a study of blood T cell repertoires in COVID-19. Libraries were prepared by immunoSEQ multiplex PCR; TCRdb keeps only in-frame clonotypes and omits some of them. The repertoire holds 230,000 or so clones, with roughly 89% as singletons. The sequencing input was peripheral blood. These receptors all stem from a woman in her thirties or forties who had recovered from COVID-19.

The chain is built from TRBV7-9 and TRBJ1-2, with D possibly matching TRBD1 (5 bases). V shed 5 bases and J shed 2 bases, with 12 bases lying between them. In germline, CDR1 is SEHNR, CDR2 FQNEAQ (reference sequence). The CDR3 is 14 residues long. For the CDR3, the DNA is TGTGCCAGCAGCGCGCAAGCAGGGAACTATGGCTACACCTTC. Translated: CASSAQAGNYGYTF.

V gene TRBV7-2 combines with J gene TRBJ1-2; 8 positions match TRBD1. Germline values: CDR1 SGHTA, CDR2 FQGNSA. The CDR3 sequence is 13 residues long. The trim removed 5 bases at V and 8 bases at J, leaving 7 bases unmatched. The CDR3 sequence: CASSAPGGWGYTF. The CDR3 DNA reads TGTGCCAGCAGCGCTCCAGGGGGCTGGGGCTACACCTTC.

The DNA for the CDR3 is TGCGCCAGCAGCTTTATTGGGACTAGCGGCACAGATACGCAGTATTTT. This codes for CASSFIGTSGTDTQYF. This chain joins TRBV5-1 and TRBJ2-3, with TRBD2 identical over 10 bases. CDR3 length: 16 amino acids. Germline lookup yields CDR1 SGHRS and CDR2 YFSETQ. Trimming at V came to 2 bases and at J to 1 base, leaving 4 bases not matched to a gene.

V is TRBV7-2 and J is TRBJ2-7; the D gene is possibly TRBD1 (5 bases). Per the germline V gene, CDR1 is SGHTA and CDR2 is FQGNSA. The length of the CDR3 is 13 residues. V lost 1 base, J lost 6 bases, and 10 bases lay in between. CDR3 amino acids: CASSLGWGREQYV. The DNA for the CDR3 is TGTGCCAGCAGCTTAGGGTGGGGCCGCGAGCAGTACGTC.

The genes are TRBV7-2 and TRBJ2-1; TRBD1 aligns across 7 bases. CDR1 is SGHTA and CDR2 is FQGNSA in the germline V gene. V shed 5 bases and J 0 bases; nucleotides not matched to a gene: 4. The CDR3 spans 15 residues. CDR3 bases: TGTGCCAGCAGCGGACAGGTTAGCTCCTACAATGAGCAGTTCTTC. Its translation: CASSGQVSSYNEQFF.

CDR3 DNA: TGCGCCAGCAGCTTGACAGGGACAGGGGGCATGGGCACTGAAGCTTTCTTT. Translating it yields CASSLTGTGGMGTEAFF. The rearrangement joins TRBV5-1 to TRBJ1-1; 12 nucleotides align to TRBD1. Germline V gene lookup returns CDR1 SGHRS and CDR2 YFSETQ. This CDR3 region has 17 residues. V lost 1 base, J lost 4 bases, and 8 bases stayed unmatched.

The gene calls are TRBV6-5 and TRBJ2-7; TRBD2 is a possible D gene (5 bases). Trimming left V 5 bases short and J 4 bases short, with 15 bases between. This CDR3 has 14 residues. Germline loops: CDR1 MNHEY, CDR2 SVGAGI. CDR3: CASSTNFPGYEQYF. CDR3 coding DNA: TGTGCCAGCAGTACCAATTTTCCGGGGTACGAGCAGTACTTC.

The chain has TRBV11-2 and TRBJ1-1; weak D call: TRBD1 (5 bases). The CDR3 runs to 15 residues. Trimming removed 1 base from V and 10 bases from J, with 19 bases in between. Germline lookup yields CDR1 SGHAT and CDR2 FQNNGV. The CDR3 DNA is TGTGCCAGCAGCTTAGGAATGTCACGGGGACTTGGAGCTTTCTTT. Translated, it gives CASSLGMSRGLGAFF.

The J gene is TRBJ1-4, the V gene TRBV6-4, with D perhaps matching TRBD1 (5 bases). Germline values: CDR1 MRHNA, CDR2 SNTAGT. The germline V and J ends were trimmed by 10 bases and 8 bases, with 26 bases remaining between them. The CDR3 loop spans 16 amino acids. In nucleotides, the CDR3 is TGTGCCATCGATCTAAACCTGCGGGGACCATGGGAAAAACTGTTTTTT. This sequence encodes CAIDLNLRGPWEKLFF.

The chain has TRBV19 and TRBJ2-1, with D perhaps matching TRBD2 (5 bases). The CDR3 sequence is 19 residues long. Germline CDR1 is LNHDA and CDR2 is SQIVND (reference sequence). Trimming left V 0 bases short and J 0 bases short, with 18 bases between. The CDR3 DNA is TGTGCCAGTAGTATAGATCAGAGGAGATTGGGGAGCTCCTACAATGAGCAGTTCTTC. It is translated as CASSIDQRRLGSSYNEQFF.

V usage is TRBV9 and J usage is TRBJ2-7, with TRBD2 matching 13 bases. V was clipped by 2 bases and J by 0 bases; unmatched bases: 8. Germline CDR1 is SGDLS and CDR2 is YYNGEE. The CDR3 covers 18 residues. CDR3 DNA: TGTGCCAGCAGCGTGACTAGCGGGGGGCCTCACCGCTCCTACGAGCAGTACTTC. As protein: CASSVTSGGPHRSYEQYF.

This chain joins TRBV15 and TRBJ2-1, with 8 bases that match TRBD2. Germline trimming cut 0 bases from V and 5 bases from J; bases unmatched to any gene: 9. Germline V CDR1 and CDR2: LNHNV, YYDKDF (reference sequence). The CDR3 loop spans 17 amino acids. CDR3 in DNA: TGTGCCACCAGCAGAGATCGAAGCGGGAGTAGACACAATGAGCAGTTCTTC. Protein sequence: CATSRDRSGSRHNEQFF.

The count of this clone is one. This chain joins TRBV5-4 and TRBJ1-2; 9 bases map to TRBD1. The CDR3 is 15 amino acids. Trimming removed 2 bases from V and 3 bases from J; junction bases left unmatched: 5. Germline V gene lookup returns CDR1 SGHNT and CDR2 YYREEE (reference sequence). The DNA for the CDR3 is TGTGCCAGCAGCTTACAGGGGGCGCAGGACTATGGCTACACCTTC. This encodes CASSLQGAQDYGYTF.

V usage is TRBV10-2 and J usage is TRBJ2-2; 8 bases fit TRBD1. Germline trimming cut 9 bases from V and 3 bases from J; bases unmatched to any gene: 6. Germline lookup yields CDR1 WSHSY and CDR2 SAAADI. The CDR3 has 14 amino acids. CDR3 residues: CARGETGDTGELFF. In DNA form, the CDR3 reads TGCGCCAGAGGGGAGACAGGGGACACCGGGGAGCTGTTTTTT.

This chain links TRBV7-9 with TRBJ1-2, with D maybe TRBD1 (5 bases). In germline, CDR1 is SEHNR, CDR2 FQNEAQ (reference sequence). This CDR3 has 15 residues. Trimming cost V 0 bases and J 0 bases, with 8 bases left between them. CDR3: CASSLAGRANYGYTF. CDR3 coding DNA: TGTGCCAGCAGCTTAGCTGGCAGGGCTAACTATGGCTACACCTTC.

V usage is TRBV5-6 and J usage is TRBJ1-1, with D perhaps matching TRBD1 (5 bases). The CDR3 covers 12 residues. V gave up 5 bases and J gave up 0 bases, with 5 bases separating them. Germline values: CDR1 SGHDT, CDR2 YYEEEE. CDR3 DNA sequence: TGTGCCAGCAGGGACATGAACACTGAAGCTTTCTTT. The encoded protein is CASRDMNTEAFF. Full variable domain (remainder filled in from reference TRBV5-6 and TRBJ1-1): DAGVTQSPTHLIKTRGQQVTLRCSPKSGHDTVSWYQQALGQGPQFIFQYYEEEERQRGNFPDRFSGHQFPNYSSELNVNALLLGDSALYLCASRDMNTEAFFGQGTRLTVV.

The chain joins TRBV19 to TRBJ2-5; 8 bases match TRBD2. The CDR3 contains 13 residues. CDR1 LNHDA and CDR2 SQIVND come from the germline V gene (reference sequence). V was pared by 6 bases and J by 2 bases, with 2 bases of the junction left unmatched. The DNA for the CDR3 is TGTGCCAGTAGAGGACTAGCTCAAGAGACCCAGTACTTC. Protein product: CASRGLAQETQYF.

The V and J genes are TRBV7-2 and TRBJ2-7, with 10 bases matching TRBD2. Germline loops: CDR1 SGHTA, CDR2 FQGNSA. The CDR3 contains 15 residues. J lost 3 bases, V lost 5 bases, and 7 bases had no gene match. CDR3 bases: TGTGCCAGCAGCCAAAAGCGGGAGGGCTTCTACGAGCAGTACGTC. Translation: CASSQKREGFYEQYV.

The rearrangement uses TRBV7-2 and TRBJ1-3, with a possible D match to TRBD1 (6 bases). The CDR3 consists of 15 residues. V dropped 5 bases and J dropped 4 bases, with 15 bases sitting between them. Germline values: CDR1 SGHTA, CDR2 FQGNSA. CDR3 DNA sequence: TGTGCCAGCAGCCCGCTCACAGGGTCCGGAAACACCATATATTTT. Its protein product is CASSPLTGSGNTIYF. The variable domain in full, completed from reference TRBV7-2 and TRBJ1-3, reads GAGVSQSPSNKVTEKGKDVELRCDPISGHTALYWYRQSLGQGLEFLIYFQGNSAPDKSGLPSDRFSAERTGGSVSTLTIQRTQQEDSAVYLCASSPLTGSGNTIYFGEGSWLTVV.

The chain is built from TRBV5-5 and TRBJ2-7, with 9 bases identical to TRBD2. The germline gives CDR1 SGHKS, CDR2 YYEKEE (reference sequence). With 3 bases clipped from V and 7 bases from J, the junction kept 2 bases outside the gene matches. This CDR3 region has 12 residues. CDR3 nucleotide sequence: TGTGCCAGCAGCTCTCTAGCGGGAGAGCAGTACGTC. The encoded protein is CASSSLAGEQYV.

This chain connects TRBV7-9 to TRBJ1-4, with 8 bases fitting TRBD1. Germline assignment: CDR1 SEHNR and CDR2 FQNEAQ (reference sequence). Trimming at V came to 4 bases and at J to 5 bases, leaving 3 bases not matched to a gene. The CDR3 is 14 amino acids. The CDR3 spells CASSYGTGNEKLFF. The CDR3 nucleotides are TGTGCCAGCAGCTACGGGACAGGAAATGAAAAACTGTTTTTT.

The chain links TRBV6-5 to TRBJ2-5; the D gene is possibly TRBD1 (5 bases). V lost 6 bases and J lost 5, with 13 bases in between. The CDR3 contains 13 residues. CDR1 is MNHEY and CDR2 is SVGAGI in the germline V gene. CDR3 loop: CASSKGDRETQYF. CDR3 nucleotide sequence: TGTGCCAGCAGCAAAGGGGATCGGGAGACCCAGTACTTC.

This chain joins TRBV21-1 and TRBJ1-5; the table names TRBD1, a call not compared with the DNA. TRBV21-1 is deemed a pseudogene. The CDR3 spans 15 residues. This chain's CDR3 is CASSSRTGGNQPQHF. CDR3 in DNA: TGTGCCAGCAGCAGCCGGACAGGGGGCAATCAGCCCCAGCATTTT.

This clone showed up just once. V is TRBV12-3 or TRBV12-4 and J is TRBJ1-1; possibly TRBD1 for D (5 bases). This CDR3 spans 13 amino acids. V was trimmed by 1 base and J by 7 bases, leaving 10 bases between them. CDR3 in amino acids: CASSLVARDEAFF. The CDR3 coding sequence is TGTGCCAGCAGTTTAGTGGCCAGGGATGAAGCTTTCTTT.

This chain uses TRBV5-4 with TRBJ2-5; TRBD1 might be the D (5 bases). V lost 7 bases and J lost 1, with 11 bases in between. The CDR3 consists of 13 residues. The germline gives CDR1 SGHNT, CDR2 YYREEE (reference sequence). CDR3 protein: CASAQGSQETQYF. Here the CDR3 DNA reads TGTGCCAGCGCCCAGGGTTCCCAAGAGACCCAGTACTTC.

This chain links TRBV2 with TRBJ1-2; possible D gene TRBD1, 6 bases. Trimming pared 6 bases from V and 5 bases from J, leaving 10 bases between. The germline gives CDR1 SNHLY, CDR2 FYNNEI. The length of the CDR3 is 12 residues. CDR3 bases: TGTGCCAGCAGGGGTACAGGGTATGGCTACACCTTC. Protein product: CASRGTGYGYTF.